The 5 T cell receptor beta chains below come from one sample, sequenced in a study of graft-versus-host responses after intestinal transplantation. The repertoire was sequenced with immunoSEQ multiplex PCR; TCRdb's copy has only in-frame clones and lacks some. Among some 8,000 clones listed, 85% to 95% were seen once. Sample: PBMCs, taken around 31 days after intestinal transplant. These receptors all stem from a human patient who received an intestinal transplant, so some T cells may come from the graft donor.

The chain is built from TRBV27 and TRBJ2-1; D gene unclear. The CDR3 is made up of 16 amino acids. The germline V gene has CDR1 MNHEY and CDR2 SMNVEV (reference sequence). V lost 2 bases, J lost 0 bases, and 11 bases lay in between. In DNA form, the CDR3 reads TGTGCCAGCAGTTTAACCCAGATGAGCTCCTACAATGAGCAGTTCTTC. Its translation is CASSLTQMSSYNEQFF.

The gene calls are TRBV27 and TRBJ2-7, with 8 positions matching TRBD1. Germline CDR1 reads MNHEY; CDR2 reads SMNVEV (reference sequence). The V gene end was trimmed by 8 bases and the J gene end by 3 bases; junction bases not matched to a gene: 12. The CDR3 is 15 residues long. CDR3 bases: TGTGCCAGCCGGGGTGGGACAGGACCCATCTACGAGCAGTACTTC. Its translation: CASRGGTGPIYEQYF.

The rearrangement links TRBV6-5 to TRBJ2-2, with 8 bases aligning to TRBD1. CDR3 size: 14 residues. Trimming removed 6 bases from V and 5 bases from J; junction bases left unmatched: 5. Germline V lookup: CDR1 MNHEY, CDR2 SVGAGI. The CDR3 spells CASSETGDTGELFF. CDR3 DNA sequence: TGTGCCAGCAGCGAGACAGGGGATACCGGGGAGCTGTTTTTT.

V gene TRBV7-6 combines with J gene TRBJ2-1; 8 positions match TRBD2. Losses at the gene ends were 5 bases for V and 8 bases for J; bases not matched to a gene: 8. Germline lookup yields CDR1 SGHVS and CDR2 FNYEAQ. The CDR3 sequence is 14 residues long. The CDR3 DNA sequence: TGTGCCAGCAGCCCGGCGGGTAGCGGGGATGAGCAGTTCTTC. This encodes CASSPAGSGDEQFF.

The chain links TRBV7-6 to TRBJ2-5; D may correspond to TRBD1 or TRBD2 (5 bases each). The CDR3 has 15 amino acids. V was pared by 4 bases and J by 0 bases, with 12 bases between. The germline V gene encodes CDR1 SGHVS and CDR2 FNYEAQ. The DNA for the CDR3 is TGTGCCAGCAGCTCGGGACCCGAATACCAAGAGACCCAGTACTTC. Protein: CASSSGPEYQETQYF.